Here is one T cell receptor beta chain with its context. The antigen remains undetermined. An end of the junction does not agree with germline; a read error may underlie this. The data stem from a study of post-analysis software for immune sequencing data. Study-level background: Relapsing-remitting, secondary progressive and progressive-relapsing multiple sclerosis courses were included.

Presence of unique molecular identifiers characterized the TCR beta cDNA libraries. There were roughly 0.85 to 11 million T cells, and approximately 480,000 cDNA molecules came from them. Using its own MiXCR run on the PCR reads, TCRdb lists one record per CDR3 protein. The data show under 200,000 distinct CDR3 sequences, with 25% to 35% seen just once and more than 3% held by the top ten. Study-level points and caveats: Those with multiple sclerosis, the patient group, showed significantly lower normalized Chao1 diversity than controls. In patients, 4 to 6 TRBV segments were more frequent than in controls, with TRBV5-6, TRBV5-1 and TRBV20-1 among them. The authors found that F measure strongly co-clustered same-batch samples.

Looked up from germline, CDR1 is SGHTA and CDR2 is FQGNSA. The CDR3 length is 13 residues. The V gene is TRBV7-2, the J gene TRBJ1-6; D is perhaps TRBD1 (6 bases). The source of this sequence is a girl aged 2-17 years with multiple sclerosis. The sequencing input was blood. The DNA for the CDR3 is TGTGCCAGCAGCGTAGACAGGAATTCACCCCGCCACTTT. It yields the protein CASSVDRNSPRHF.